Presented here are 16 T cell receptor beta chains from one specimen sequenced in a study of OX40 agonist ivuxolimab in advanced cancers. The repertoire was sequenced with immunoSEQ multiplex PCR; TCRdb's copy has only in-frame clones and lacks some. The sample has tens of thousands of clones, roughly 84% seen once. The starting material was CD4+ or CD8+ T cells sorted from blood, obtained in a trial of the OX40 agonist ivuxolimab. The receptors derive from an adult with an advanced solid tumor such as melanoma, head and neck, liver or kidney cancer.

The V gene is TRBV6-5, the J gene TRBJ2-2; 11 bases match TRBD1. The CDR3 contains 16 residues. The junction had 8 bases not matched to a gene; V was cut back by 4 bases and J by 7 bases. Germline V gives CDR1 MNHEY, CDR2 SVGAGI. The CDR3 here is CASSSWTGGANGELFF. CDR3 nucleotide sequence: TGTGCCAGCAGTTCCTGGACAGGGGGCGCGAACGGGGAGCTGTTTTTT.

The V gene is TRBV4-1, the J gene TRBJ2-5, with 7 bases lining up with TRBD2. Trimming removed 2 bases from V and 0 bases from J; junction bases left unmatched: 6. There are 16 residues in the CDR3. Germline CDR1 MGHRA, CDR2 YSYEKL. The CDR3 region is CASSQMLAVYQETQYF. DNA of the CDR3: TGCGCCAGCAGCCAAATGCTAGCGGTGTACCAAGAGACCCAGTACTTC.

The rearrangement uses TRBV9 and TRBJ1-1, with no clear D. Germline lookup yields CDR1 SGDLS and CDR2 YYNGEE. The CDR3 covers 13 residues. V was cut by 0 bases and J by 4 bases, with 7 bases left in between. CDR3 residues: CASSVDSSTEAFF. The CDR3 nucleotides read TGTGCCAGCAGCGTAGACAGTTCCACTGAAGCTTTCTTT. Supplemented by reference TRBV9 and TRBJ1-1, the full variable domain reads DSGVTQTPKHLITATGQRVTLRCSPRSGDLSVYWYQQSLDQGLQFLIQYYNGEERAKGNILERFSAQQFPDLHSELNLSSLELGDSALYFCASSVDSSTEAFFGQGTRLTVV.

This chain uses TRBV7-9 with TRBJ2-7; TRBD2 might be the D (5 bases). The CDR3 sequence is 13 residues long. CDR1 SEHNR and CDR2 FQNEAQ come from the germline V gene (reference sequence). V was pared by 3 bases and J by 4 bases, with 10 bases between. As DNA, the CDR3 is TGTGCCAGCAGCTTCGTTTCGGGGTACGAGCAGTACTTC. Protein sequence: CASSFVSGYEQYF.

This clone came up once. The rearrangement uses TRBV2 and TRBJ1-4; D is unclear. Germline values: CDR1 SNHLY, CDR2 FYNNEI. The V end was cut by 6 bases, the J end by 11 bases, with 16 bases between. This CDR3 is 13 amino acids long. This chain's CDR3 is CASRKEVPEKLFF. CDR3 coding DNA: TGTGCCAGCAGAAAGGAGGTCCCCGAGAAACTGTTTTTT.

The sample holds one count of this clone. This chain uses TRBV4-1 with TRBJ2-4; 8 bases agree with TRBD2. The CDR3 has 17 amino acids. After removal of 2 bases from V and 6 bases from J, the junction contained 12 bases not matched to a gene. Germline values: CDR1 MGHRA, CDR2 YSYEKL. The CDR3 nucleotides are TGCGCCAGCAGCCAACTAGATCTGGGGCTAGCGGGAAACATTCAGTACTTC. It specifies CASSQLDLGLAGNIQYF.

This chain connects TRBV28 to TRBJ1-2, with D perhaps TRBD1 (5 bases). The germline V gene has CDR1 MDHEN and CDR2 SYDVKM. V was trimmed by 8 bases and J by 5 bases, leaving 9 bases between them. This CDR3 comprises 11 residues. The DNA for the CDR3 is TGTGCCAGCTATACAGGTTATGGCTACACCTTC. It yields the protein CASYTGYGYTF.

The chain employs TRBV28 and TRBJ1-2; TRBD1 is a possible D gene (5 bases). The V and J ends lost 2 bases and 4 bases respectively, with 17 bases between them. The CDR3 runs 16 residues. Germline V CDR1 and CDR2: MDHEN, SYDVKM. CDR3 region: CASSLGAAQVFYGYTF. Here the CDR3 DNA reads TGTGCCAGCAGTTTAGGGGCAGCCCAGGTTTTCTATGGCTACACCTTC.

This clone was found once. The V and J genes are TRBV7-9 and TRBJ1-6, with 8 bases aligning to TRBD1. CDR3 length: 17 amino acids. Trimming cost V 6 bases and J 9 bases; bases outside gene matches: 16. Germline CDR1 reads SEHNR; CDR2 reads FQNEAQ (reference sequence). For the CDR3, the DNA is TGTGCCAGCAGTCTCCGGGACAGGACAATTTCCTCTTCACCCCTCCACTTT. It is translated as CASSLRDRTISSSPLHF.

The chain uses TRBV9 and TRBJ1-6, with D possibly being TRBD1 (5 bases). The CDR3 runs to 15 residues. Germline V lookup: CDR1 SGDLS, CDR2 YYNGEE. Trimming stripped 3 bases from V and 6 bases from J, with 13 bases between. The CDR3 sequence: CASSAGTAVNSPLHF. CDR3 bases: TGTGCCAGCAGCGCCGGGACGGCCGTTAATTCACCCCTCCACTTT.

The chain joins TRBV10-2 to TRBJ2-7; D remains unclear. Germline CDR1 and CDR2: WSHSY and SAAADI. The CDR3 has 12 residues. V was clipped by 4 bases and J by 1 base, with 5 bases between them. CDR3 sequence reads: CASSARSYEQYF. The CDR3, as DNA: TGCGCCAGCAGTGCCAGGTCCTACGAGCAGTACTTC.

This sequence joins TRBV5-5 and TRBJ2-1; TRBD2 agrees at 13 bases. CDR3 length: 19 amino acids. V gave up 4 bases and J gave up 0 bases; unmatched junction bases: 10. The V gene's germline CDR1 is SGHKS and CDR2 YYEKEE (reference sequence). Here the CDR3 DNA reads TGTGCCAGCAGCCCTAGACTAGCGGGAGGAACTAGCTCCTACAATGAGCAGTTCTTC. Protein: CASSPRLAGGTSSYNEQFF.

Here the CDR3 reads CASSQQTDTQYF. The CDR3 DNA reads TGTGCCAGTAGTCAGCAGACAGATACGCAGTATTTT. The rearrangement uses TRBV19 and TRBJ2-3; no definite D call. The V end was cut by 5 bases, the J end by 3 bases, with 6 bases between. There are 12 residues in the CDR3. Per germline, CDR1 LNHDA and CDR2 SQIVND (reference sequence).

The chain couples TRBV7-9 to TRBJ1-2, with 11 bases that match TRBD1. The CDR3 covers 18 residues. The V gene's germline CDR1 is SEHNR and CDR2 FQNEAQ (reference sequence). V was clipped by 5 bases and J by 0 bases; unmatched bases: 11. The CDR3 region is CASSLYGTGGLSNYGYTF. CDR3 in DNA: TGTGCCAGCAGCCTTTACGGGACAGGGGGACTATCTAACTATGGCTACACCTTC.

The chain uses TRBV9 and TRBJ1-2, with D possibly being TRBD1 (5 bases). Trimming took 0 bases from V and 10 from J, leaving 22 bases between them. This CDR3 comprises 16 residues. The V gene's germline CDR1 is SGDLS and CDR2 YYNGEE. In DNA form, the CDR3 reads TGTGCCAGCAGCGTAGTTCAGGGATGGGGATCAGATGACTACACCTTC. It is translated as CASSVVQGWGSDDYTF.

The chain couples TRBV28 to TRBJ2-5, with D perhaps matching TRBD1 (5 bases). Judging by the DNA end, TRBJ2-7 fits better; the J call may be wrong. CDR3 length: 12 amino acids. CDR1 is MDHEN and CDR2 is SYDVKM in the germline V gene. The CDR3 protein is CASGHAGYEQYF. The CDR3 region has the DNA TGTGCCAGTGGACACGCCGGGTACGAGCAGTACTTC.